This T cell receptor (beta chain) was captured by sequencing in a study of blood T cells in healthy people across ages. Study overall: About one barcoded beta molecule per two T cells came from capture by template switching.

It was with a sample-barcoded 5' primer and a J-beta primer mix that a second PCR of roughly 7 to 12 cycles was run. Each CDR3 protein gets one entry after TCRdb re-called the 5' RACE reads with MiXCR. The repertoire holds 1.5 million to 2 million distinct CDR3 sequences, with 30% to 40% as singletons. The CDR3 spans 14 residues. From germline, CDR1 is DFQATT and CDR2 SNEGSKA (reference sequence). The V and J ends lost 4 bases and 5 bases respectively, with 15 bases between them. The clonotype was recovered from a human donor in good health. What was sequenced was blood. The chain joins TRBV20-1 to TRBJ2-1; D may be TRBD2 (6 bases). The CDR3 region has the DNA TGCAGTGCTAAGGACTACCCGATTGACAATGAGCAGTTCTTC. Its translation is CSAKDYPIDNEQFF.